The T cell receptor (beta chain) under discussion was sequenced for a study of T-cell memory formation after mild COVID-19. V lost 0 bases and J lost 4, with 14 bases in between. The CDR3 is 16 amino acids. Germline CDR1 reads MGHRA; CDR2 reads YSYEKL. One entry per CDR3 protein results from TCRdb running MiXCR on the 5' RACE reads. Counted here are nearly 250,000 distinct CDR3 sequences, approximately 15% occurring once; the ten biggest clones make up under 2.5%. Sequenced sample: PBMCs or a T cell subset sorted from them (not recorded which). The receptor was isolated from an adult woman who had mild COVID-19 (a few samples of this study predate the infection). Cell type and time point are not known. The chain combines TRBV4-1 with TRBJ2-3; weak D call: TRBD1 (6 bases). The CDR3 bases are TGCGCCAGCAGCCAAGATCTGGGGGCCTACTCAGATACGCAGTATTTT. Amino acid sequence: CASSQDLGAYSDTQYF.